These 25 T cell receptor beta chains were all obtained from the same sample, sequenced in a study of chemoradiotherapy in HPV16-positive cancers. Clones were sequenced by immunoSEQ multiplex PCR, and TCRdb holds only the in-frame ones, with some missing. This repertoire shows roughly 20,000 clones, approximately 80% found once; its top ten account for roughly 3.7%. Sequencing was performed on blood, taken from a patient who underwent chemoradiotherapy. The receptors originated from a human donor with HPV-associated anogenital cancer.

The CDR3 here is CASSEADTHQFF. The CDR3 coding sequence is TGCGCCAGCAGTGAAGCGGACACGCACCAGTTCTTC. The V gene is TRBV10-1, the J gene TRBJ2-1; D could derive from TRBD1 or TRBD2 (5 bases each). CDR1 is WNHNN and CDR2 is SYGVQD in the germline V gene (reference sequence). This CDR3 comprises 12 residues. With 3 bases removed from V and 13 bases from J, the gap between germline ends came to 13 bases.

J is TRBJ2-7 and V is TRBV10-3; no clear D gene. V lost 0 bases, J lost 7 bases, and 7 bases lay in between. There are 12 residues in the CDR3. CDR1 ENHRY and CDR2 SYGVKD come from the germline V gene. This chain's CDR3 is CAISESKWEQYF. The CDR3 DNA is TGTGCCATCAGTGAGTCGAAGTGGGAGCAGTACTTC.

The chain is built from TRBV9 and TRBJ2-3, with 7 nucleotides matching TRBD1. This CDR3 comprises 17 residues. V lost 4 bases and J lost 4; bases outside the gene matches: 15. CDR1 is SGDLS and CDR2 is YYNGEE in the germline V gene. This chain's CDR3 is CASSSGQSGPEADTQYF. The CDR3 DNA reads TGTGCCAGCAGCTCGGGACAGTCGGGTCCCGAAGCAGATACGCAGTATTTT.

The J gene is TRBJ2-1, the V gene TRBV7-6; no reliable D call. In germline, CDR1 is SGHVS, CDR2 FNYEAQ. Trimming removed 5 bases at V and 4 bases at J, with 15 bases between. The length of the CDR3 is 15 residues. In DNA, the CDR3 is TGTGCCAGCAGCGCAGCCAGAGGATCTTACAATGAGCAGTTCTTC. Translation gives CASSAARGSYNEQFF.

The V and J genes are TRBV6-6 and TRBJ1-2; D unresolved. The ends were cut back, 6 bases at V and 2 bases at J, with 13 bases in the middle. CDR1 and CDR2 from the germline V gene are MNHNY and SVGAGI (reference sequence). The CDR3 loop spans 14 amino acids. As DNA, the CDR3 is TGTGCCAGCAGCCCTGAGACGGGGAACTATGGCTACACCTTC. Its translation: CASSPETGNYGYTF.

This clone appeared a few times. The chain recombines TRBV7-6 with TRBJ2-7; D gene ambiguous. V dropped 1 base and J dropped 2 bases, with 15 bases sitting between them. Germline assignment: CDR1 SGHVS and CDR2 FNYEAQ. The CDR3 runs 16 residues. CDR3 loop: CASSLGNPEQTYEQYF. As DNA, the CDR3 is TGTGCCAGCAGCTTAGGAAATCCAGAACAGACCTACGAGCAGTACTTC.

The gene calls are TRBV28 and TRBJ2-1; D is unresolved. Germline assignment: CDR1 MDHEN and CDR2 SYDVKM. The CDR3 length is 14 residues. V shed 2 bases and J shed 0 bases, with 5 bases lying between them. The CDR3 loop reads CASSLTGSYNEQFF. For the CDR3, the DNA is TGTGCCAGCAGTTTAACCGGCTCCTACAATGAGCAGTTCTTC.

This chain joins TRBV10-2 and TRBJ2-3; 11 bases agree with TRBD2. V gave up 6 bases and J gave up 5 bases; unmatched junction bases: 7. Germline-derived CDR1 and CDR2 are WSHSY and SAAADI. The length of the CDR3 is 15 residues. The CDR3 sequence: CASSSSGGLGDTQYF. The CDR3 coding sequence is TGCGCCAGCAGCTCTAGCGGGGGGCTAGGAGATACGCAGTATTTT.

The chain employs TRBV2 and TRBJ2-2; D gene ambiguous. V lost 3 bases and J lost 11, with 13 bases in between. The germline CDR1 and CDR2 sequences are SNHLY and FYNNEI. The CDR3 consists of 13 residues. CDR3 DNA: TGTGCCAGCAGTGATTTAGGGATGGGAGAGCTGTTTTTT. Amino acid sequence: CASSDLGMGELFF.

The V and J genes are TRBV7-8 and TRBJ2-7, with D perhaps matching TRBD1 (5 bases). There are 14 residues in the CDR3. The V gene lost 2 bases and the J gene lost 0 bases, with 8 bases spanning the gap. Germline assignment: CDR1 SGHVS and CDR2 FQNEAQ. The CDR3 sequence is CASSLSGNSYEQYF. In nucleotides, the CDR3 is TGTGCCAGCAGCTTATCAGGGAACTCCTACGAGCAGTACTTC.

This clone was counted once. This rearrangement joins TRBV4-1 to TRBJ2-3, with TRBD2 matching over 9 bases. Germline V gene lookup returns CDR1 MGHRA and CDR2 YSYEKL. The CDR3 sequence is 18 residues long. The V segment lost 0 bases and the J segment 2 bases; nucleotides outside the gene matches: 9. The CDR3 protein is CASSQDLSGGTSTDTQYF. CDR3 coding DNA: TGCGCCAGCAGCCAAGATCTCAGCGGGGGGACCTCCACAGATACGCAGTATTTT.

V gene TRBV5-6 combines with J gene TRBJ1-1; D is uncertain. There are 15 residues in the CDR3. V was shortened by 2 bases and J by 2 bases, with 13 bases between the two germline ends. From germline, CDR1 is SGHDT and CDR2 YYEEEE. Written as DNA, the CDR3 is TGTGCCAGCAGCTTACTTCTCGGCGATAACACTGAAGCTTTCTTT. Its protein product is CASSLLLGDNTEAFF.

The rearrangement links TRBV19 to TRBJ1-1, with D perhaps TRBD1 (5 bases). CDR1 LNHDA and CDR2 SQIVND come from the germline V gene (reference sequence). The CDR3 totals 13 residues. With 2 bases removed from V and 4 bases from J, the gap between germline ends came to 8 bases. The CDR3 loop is CASSIQGATEAFF. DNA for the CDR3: TGTGCCAGTAGTATACAGGGAGCCACTGAAGCTTTCTTT.

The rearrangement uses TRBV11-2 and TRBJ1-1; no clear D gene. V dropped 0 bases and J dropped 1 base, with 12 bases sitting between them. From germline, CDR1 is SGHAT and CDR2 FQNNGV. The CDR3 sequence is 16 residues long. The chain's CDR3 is CASSLDRPTQNTEAFF. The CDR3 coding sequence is TGTGCCAGCAGCTTAGATCGCCCCACTCAGAACACTGAAGCTTTCTTT.

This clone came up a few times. The CDR3 region is CASSEASPAPALHF. In DNA, the CDR3 is TGTGCCAGCAGTGAAGCTTCGCCGGCACCGGCCCTCCACTTT. V and J are TRBV2 and TRBJ1-6; no firm D call. CDR3 length equals 14 residues. The V gene lost 0 bases and the J gene lost 14 bases, with 14 bases spanning the gap. Per germline, CDR1 SNHLY and CDR2 FYNNEI.

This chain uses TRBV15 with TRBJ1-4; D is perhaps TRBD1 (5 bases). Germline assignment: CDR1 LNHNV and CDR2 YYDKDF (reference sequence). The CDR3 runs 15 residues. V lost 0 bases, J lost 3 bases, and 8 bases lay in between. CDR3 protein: CATSRDRAANEKLFF. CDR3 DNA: TGTGCCACCAGCAGAGACAGGGCGGCTAATGAAAAACTGTTTTTT.

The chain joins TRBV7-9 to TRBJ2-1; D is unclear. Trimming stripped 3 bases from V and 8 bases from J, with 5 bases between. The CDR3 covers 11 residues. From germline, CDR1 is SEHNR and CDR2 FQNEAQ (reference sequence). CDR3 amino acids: CASSFSYEQFF. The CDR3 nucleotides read TGTGCCAGCAGCTTCAGCTATGAGCAGTTCTTC.

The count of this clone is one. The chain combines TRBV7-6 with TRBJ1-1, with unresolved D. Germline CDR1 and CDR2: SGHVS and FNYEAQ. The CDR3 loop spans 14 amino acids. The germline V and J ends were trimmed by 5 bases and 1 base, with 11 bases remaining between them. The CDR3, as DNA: TGTGCCAGCAGCCCCGAAGGGAGGAACACTGAAGCTTTCTTT. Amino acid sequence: CASSPEGRNTEAFF. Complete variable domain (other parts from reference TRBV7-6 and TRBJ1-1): GAGVSQSPRYKVTKRGQDVALRCDPISGHVSLYWYRQALGQGPEFLTYFNYEAQQDKSGLPNDRFSAERPEGSISTLTIQRTEQRDSAMYRCASSPEGRNTEAFFGQGTRLTVV.

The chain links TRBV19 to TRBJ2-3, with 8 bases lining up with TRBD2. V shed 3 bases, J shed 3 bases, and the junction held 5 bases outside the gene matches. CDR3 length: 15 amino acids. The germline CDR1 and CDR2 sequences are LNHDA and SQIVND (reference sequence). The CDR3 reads CASSISGGLTDTQYF. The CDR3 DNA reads TGTGCCAGTAGTATTTCGGGGGGGCTGACAGATACGCAGTATTTT.

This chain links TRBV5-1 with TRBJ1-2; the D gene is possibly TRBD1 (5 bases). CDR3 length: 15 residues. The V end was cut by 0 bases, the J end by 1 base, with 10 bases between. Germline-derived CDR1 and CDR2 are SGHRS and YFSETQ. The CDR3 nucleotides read TGCGCCAGCAGCTTGGATGGGGGGGATAACTATGGCTACACCTTC. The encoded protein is CASSLDGGDNYGYTF.

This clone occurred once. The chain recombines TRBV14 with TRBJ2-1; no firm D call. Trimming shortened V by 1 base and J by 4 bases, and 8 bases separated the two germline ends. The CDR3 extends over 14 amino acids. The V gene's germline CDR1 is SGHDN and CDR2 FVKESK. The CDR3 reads CASSQGSSYNEQFF. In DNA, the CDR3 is TGTGCCAGCAGCCAAGGCTCCAGTTACAATGAGCAGTTCTTC.

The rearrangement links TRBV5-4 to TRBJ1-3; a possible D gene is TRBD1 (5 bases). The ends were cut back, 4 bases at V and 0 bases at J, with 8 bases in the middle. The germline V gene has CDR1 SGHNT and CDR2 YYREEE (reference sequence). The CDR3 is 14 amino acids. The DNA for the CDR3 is TGTGCCAGCAGCGCCGACAGCTCTGGAAACACCATATATTTT. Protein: CASSADSSGNTIYF.

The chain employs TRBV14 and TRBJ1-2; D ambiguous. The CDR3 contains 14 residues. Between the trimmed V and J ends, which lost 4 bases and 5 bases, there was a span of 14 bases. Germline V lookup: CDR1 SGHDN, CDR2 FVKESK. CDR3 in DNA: TGTGCCAGCAGCCCTAGCGTCATGGGTTATGGCTACACCTTC. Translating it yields CASSPSVMGYGYTF.

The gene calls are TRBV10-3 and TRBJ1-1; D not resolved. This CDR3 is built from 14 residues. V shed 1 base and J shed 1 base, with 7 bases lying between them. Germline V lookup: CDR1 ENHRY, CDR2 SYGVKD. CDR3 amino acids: CAISELGQNTEAFF. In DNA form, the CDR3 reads TGTGCCATCAGTGAGTTAGGGCAGAACACTGAAGCTTTCTTT.

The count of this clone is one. This CDR3 is CASSIDQGPYEQYF. The CDR3 DNA reads as TGCGCCAGCAGTATCGACCAGGGACCCTACGAGCAGTACTTC. The chain uses TRBV4-1 and TRBJ2-7; D may match TRBD1 or TRBD2 (5 bases each). The V end lost 6 bases, the J end lost 2 bases, and 14 bases lay between the germline ends. This CDR3 comprises 14 residues. The V gene's germline CDR1 is MGHRA and CDR2 YSYEKL.